The clone carrying this TCR beta chain came up once. Its target is unknown. Described time point: week 11, during vaccination. Each dose of the vaccine consisted of 300 ug of mutant IDH1 20-mer peptide, with topical imiquimod. The sample is drawn from a study of a mutant IDH1 vaccine in newly diagnosed glioma. Study information: The study gave patients eight vaccinations in weeks 1, 3, 5, 7, 11, 15, 19, 23. The study, taken as a whole, reports: The vaccine induced immune responses, and these occurred in about 95% of patients. Pseudoprogression appeared independent of alterations in top peripheral clonotypes.

TCRdb keeps only in-frame clones here, not all; method: immunoSEQ multiplex PCR. The repertoire holds around 62,000 clones, approximately 90% seen once, with around 2% in the top ten. The source is a man aged 35 to 55 with glioma. The material was PBMCs, obtained from a glioma patient whose treatment included an IDH1 peptide vaccine.

In DNA, the CDR3 is TGTGCCAGCAGTCTCGGACAGGGGGCTTCACCCCTCCACTTT. This encodes CASSLGQGASPLHF. The V call is TRBV2, the J call TRBJ1-6; 11 bases are a match to TRBD1. V was clipped by 5 bases and J by 9 bases; unmatched bases: 3. The CDR3 runs to 14 residues. Germline V gene sequence: CDR1 SNHLY, CDR2 FYNNEI.